This T cell receptor beta chain was profiled in a study of regulatory dendritic cells for organ transplantation. Assay used: immunoSEQ multiplex PCR; TCRdb lists only in-frame clones, some missing. The table has under 35,000 clones, 82% seen once. The CDR3 consists of 14 residues. In germline, CDR1 is SGHDT, CDR2 YYEEEE. V gave up 4 bases and J gave up 3 bases; unmatched junction bases: 5. Source material: naive CD8+ T cells from blood. Noted subset: CD45RA+ naive T cells. This clonotype was obtained from a human donor in good health. The V call is TRBV5-6, the J call TRBJ2-3; TRBD2 aligns across 7 bases. CDR3 residues: CASSPGRGTDTQYF. The CDR3 nucleotides read TGTGCCAGCAGCCCAGGGCGGGGGACAGATACGCAGTATTTT. The complete variable domain, with remaining parts taken from reference TRBV5-6 and TRBJ2-3, reads DAGVTQSPTHLIKTRGQQVTLRCSPKSGHDTVSWYQQALGQGPQFIFQYYEEEERQRGNFPDRFSGHQFPNYSSELNVNALLLGDSALYLCASSPGRGTDTQYFGPGTRLTVL.